This T cell receptor beta chain was observed in a study of cytomegalovirus exposure and HLA in healthy donors. For this clone: Its antigen is not identified.

PCR used 60 Vbeta primers and 13 Jbeta primers. Sequenced by immunoSEQ multiplex PCR; TCRdb stores in-frame clones only, minus some. This sample contains about 130,000 clones. The study's findings and limits: Later analysis demonstrated an association between a missense DCLRE1C variant and TCR beta V- and J-gene trimming.

Trimming stripped 2 bases from V and 8 bases from J, with 22 bases between. The CDR3 is 16 amino acids. In germline, CDR1 is GTSNPN, CDR2 SVGIG (reference sequence). The sequence derives from a woman in her sixties or seventies in good health and CMV-seronegative. The chain is built from TRBV30 and TRBJ2-1, with D maybe TRBD2 (5 bases). The sample consisted of PBMCs. CDR3 sequence reads: CAWSRRSEVWVDEQFF. The CDR3 DNA follows: TGTGCCTGGAGTAGGAGGTCGGAGGTATGGGTTGATGAGCAGTTCTTC.